This TCR beta chain was observed in a study of blood T cell repertoires in COVID-19. The CDR3 extends over 14 amino acids. With V trimmed by 6 bases and J by 5 bases, 6 bases remained unmatched. Looked up from germline, CDR1 is SNHLY and CDR2 is FYNNEI. As originally analysed: Nucleated cell number was recorded as an estimate derived from reference gene primer amplification. TCRdb's table, derived via immunoSEQ multiplex PCR, lists solely in-frame clones and lacks some. That table gives V, J and clone size, and the DNA gave D and trimming. In the table there are just over 90,000 clones, approximately 86% of which are singletons.

The chain couples TRBV2 to TRBJ1-2; 10 bases map to TRBD1. What was sequenced was peripheral blood. The TCR sequence derives from an elderly woman with acute or convalescent COVID-19. This chain's CDR3 is CASSRQGARYGYTF. The CDR3 DNA sequence: TGTGCCAGCAGCCGACAGGGGGCTAGGTATGGCTACACCTTC.